The 24 T cell receptor beta chains in this list originate from one sample, sequenced in a study of T cell repertoires in cytomegalovirus infection (dated by TCRdb to about 2019). Instrument used: Illumina HiSeq 1500. In-frame beta chains were kept once TCRdb had trimmed the public reads at Q25 with fastp and called clones with MiXCR. Identical CDR3 protein sequences are pooled into one entry, listed with their most common genes and DNA. Across this sample there are about 490,000 distinct CDR3 sequences, with 11% seen only once. The ten largest make up about a tenth of the sample. The sequencing sample was made of PBMCs. The receptors were gathered from a human donor in good health (CMV status not recorded). Some clones in this sample may be carry-over from other donors' samples.

This clonotype was seen ten or more times. The CDR3 here is CASSPGQAGNYGYTF. The DNA for the CDR3 is TGTGCCAGCAGCCCGGGACAGGCTGGTAACTATGGCTACACCTTC. The chain uses TRBV7-8 and TRBJ1-2, with 8 bases matching TRBD1. Losses at the gene ends were 5 bases for V and 1 base for J; bases not matched to a gene: 6. The CDR3 length is 15 residues. Germline CDR1 reads SGHVS; CDR2 reads FQNEAQ.

This clonotype was seen repeatedly, ten times or more. The V gene is TRBV19, the J gene TRBJ1-2; D is possibly TRBD1 (6 bases). With 4 bases removed from V and 4 bases from J, the gap between germline ends came to 13 bases. Per the germline V gene, CDR1 is LNHDA and CDR2 is SQIVND (reference sequence). This CDR3 spans 14 amino acids. The CDR3 nucleotides read TGTGCCAGTAGTAAAGGGGGAGGAGTCTATGGCTACACCTTC. Residues: CASSKGGGVYGYTF.

The sample holds many counts of this clonotype. The chain links TRBV23-1 to TRBJ2-2; 13 bases are a match to TRBD2. TRBV23-1 carries the ORF label, with uncertain function. The J segment lost 7 bases and the V segment lost 6 bases, leaving 5 bases of the junction unmatched. The CDR3 extends over 15 amino acids. CDR3: CASRGLAGNDGELFF. The CDR3, as DNA: TGCGCCAGCAGGGGACTAGCGGGAAATGACGGGGAGCTGTTTTTT.

This clonotype was detected ten times or more. The V call is TRBV23-1, the J call TRBJ1-1; D might be TRBD1 (5 bases). TRBV23-1 is placed among ORFs of uncertain function. The CDR3 totals 15 residues. V was trimmed by 2 bases and J by 1 base, leaving 11 bases between them. The CDR3 loop reads CASSQTLTENTEAFF. CDR3 coding DNA: TGCGCCAGCAGTCAAACGTTGACAGAGAACACTGAAGCTTTCTTT.

This clonotype occurred many times. The V call is TRBV7-9, the J call TRBJ2-5; 10 bases fit TRBD2. The CDR3 length is 15 residues. V shed 5 bases, J shed 0 bases, and the junction held 3 bases outside the gene matches. The germline CDR1 and CDR2 sequences are SEHNR and FQNEAQ (reference sequence). CDR3 loop: CASSRLAGDQETQYF. The CDR3 coding sequence is TGTGCCAGCAGCCGACTAGCGGGCGACCAAGAGACCCAGTACTTC.

The V gene is TRBV2, the J gene TRBJ1-4; D is undetermined. CDR1 and CDR2 from the germline V gene are SNHLY and FYNNEI. V lost 5 bases, J lost 2 bases, and 3 bases lay in between. The CDR3 covers 12 residues. The CDR3 sequence: CASSTTNEKLFF. CDR3 in DNA: TGTGCCAGCAGTACTACTAATGAAAAACTGTTTTTT.

Worth noting for this clonotype: Germline and junction disagree at one end, which may indicate a read error. This rearrangement joins TRBV12-3 or TRBV12-4 to TRBJ1-1; D possibly corresponds to TRBD1 (6 bases). CDR3 length: 13 amino acids. CDR3 residues: CASRYRDGTEAIF. The CDR3 region has the DNA TGTGCCAGCAGGTACAGGGACGGCACTGAAGCTATCTTT.

This clonotype occurred many times. The chain combines TRBV7-2 with TRBJ1-6; maybe TRBD1 (6 bases). This CDR3 comprises 13 residues. V was cut by 5 bases and J by 9 bases, with 11 bases left in between. Germline V gives CDR1 SGHTA, CDR2 FQGNSA. The CDR3 loop is CASSPGQRSPLHF. The CDR3 region has the DNA TGTGCCAGCAGCCCTGGACAGCGTTCACCCCTCCACTTT.

There are many counts of this clonotype. The chain employs TRBV12-3 or TRBV12-4 and TRBJ2-2; D is uncertain. Trimming pared 7 bases from V and 0 bases from J, leaving 12 bases between. The CDR3 length is 15 residues. The CDR3 is CASNADQANTGELFF. The CDR3 DNA reads TGTGCCAGCAATGCAGACCAAGCGAACACCGGGGAGCTGTTTTTT.

V gene TRBV9 combines with J gene TRBJ1-5; D not certain. This CDR3 has 15 residues. V was shortened by 4 bases and J by 6 bases, with 17 bases between the two germline ends. Germline CDR1 reads SGDLS; CDR2 reads YYNGEE. CDR3 region: CASSPETGLGQPQHF. CDR3 DNA: TGTGCCAGCAGCCCCGAGACCGGGTTGGGTCAGCCCCAGCATTTT.

This chain joins TRBV5-1 and TRBJ1-1, with 7 bases identical to TRBD1. J lost 0 bases, V lost 4 bases, and 3 bases had no gene match. Germline V gene data show CDR1 as SGHRS and CDR2 as YFSETQ. The CDR3 has 14 amino acids. CDR3 nucleotide sequence: TGCGCCAGCAGCCAGGGACAGTTGAACACTGAAGCTTTCTTT. Translation: CASSQGQLNTEAFF. Full variable domain (outside the CDR3, taken from reference TRBV5-1 and TRBJ1-1): KAGVTQTPRYLIKTRGQQVTLSCSPISGHRSVSWYQQTPGQGLQFLFEYFSETQRNKGNFPGRFSGRQFSNSRSEMNVSTLELGDSALYLCASSQGQLNTEAFFGQGTRLTVV.

The chain uses TRBV27 and TRBJ1-2; 9 nucleotides agree with TRBD1. V lost 4 bases, J lost 10 bases, and 4 bases stayed unmatched. CDR1 MNHEY and CDR2 SMNVEV come from the germline V gene (reference sequence). The length of the CDR3 is 12 residues. The CDR3 DNA follows: TGTGCCAGCAGTTGGGACAGGGAGTTCTACACCTTC. This encodes CASSWDREFYTF.

This clonotype showed up many times. The genes are TRBV20-1 and TRBJ1-2; D is uncertain. The V end was cut by 0 bases, the J end by 2 bases, with 10 bases between. Germline CDR1 is DFQATT and CDR2 is SNEGSKA (reference sequence). This CDR3 contains 14 residues. Here the CDR3 DNA reads TGCAGTGCTAGAGACAGCCATCTAAACTATGGCTACACCTTC. Amino acids: CSARDSHLNYGYTF.

This clonotype showed up just a few times. V is TRBV5-1 and J is TRBJ2-3; D is perhaps TRBD1 (5 bases). Germline assignment: CDR1 SGHRS and CDR2 YFSETQ. There are 15 residues in the CDR3. Between the trimmed V and J ends, which lost 0 bases and 2 bases, there was a span of 10 bases. CDR3 in amino acids: CASSLEGHPTDTQYF. CDR3 sequence (DNA): TGCGCCAGCAGCTTGGAAGGACATCCCACAGATACGCAGTATTTT.

This clonotype was seen just once. A single base separates this from a much larger clone, so it may be a read error. The V gene is TRBV7-3, the J gene TRBJ2-3; no reliable D call. This CDR3 is 14 amino acids long. CDR1 and CDR2 from the germline V gene are SGHTA and FQGTGA. Trimming took 0 bases from V and 2 from J, leaving 6 bases between them. The CDR3, as DNA: TGTGCCAGCAGCTTAACCGGGTACACAGATACGCAGTATTTT. It yields the protein CASSLTGYTDTQYF.

In this sample, this clonotype turned up a few times. The chain links TRBV29-1 to TRBJ2-2, with 8 bases fitting TRBD2. The CDR3 has 11 residues. Germline V gives CDR1 SQVTM, CDR2 ANQGSEA. The junction had 3 bases not matched to a gene; V was cut back by 4 bases and J by 11 bases. CDR3 residues: CSVASGLELFF. The CDR3 nucleotides are TGCAGCGTTGCTAGCGGGTTAGAGCTGTTTTTT.

This clonotype was seen at least ten times. The V gene is TRBV11-2, the J gene TRBJ2-4, with a possible D match to TRBD2 (5 bases). CDR3 length equals 17 residues. Germline CDR1 reads SGHAT; CDR2 reads FQNNGV. Trimming stripped 1 base from V and 0 bases from J, with 13 bases between. The chain's CDR3 is CASSLAGVALAKNIQYF. The CDR3 coding sequence is TGTGCCAGCAGCTTAGCCGGGGTTGCCTTAGCCAAAAACATTCAGTACTTC.

This clonotype showed up just a few times. The chain employs TRBV7-9 and TRBJ2-3; the D is unclear. Germline loops: CDR1 SEHNR, CDR2 FQNEAQ (reference sequence). CDR3 length: 15 amino acids. V was shortened by 5 bases and J by 0 bases, with 12 bases between the two germline ends. The CDR3 DNA sequence: TGTGCCAGCAGCGCCTCGGAAAAGAGCACAGATACGCAGTATTTT. It specifies CASSASEKSTDTQYF.

This clonotype was seen ten or more times. The V and J genes are TRBV20-1 and TRBJ2-1; 10 bases fit TRBD2. V was clipped by 6 bases and J by 6 bases; unmatched bases: 8. Germline-derived CDR1 and CDR2 are DFQATT and SNEGSKA (reference sequence). The CDR3 is 14 amino acids. The CDR3 loop is CSAPSGRASNEQFF. In DNA form, the CDR3 reads TGCAGTGCCCCGAGCGGGAGGGCCTCCAATGAGCAGTTCTTC.

This clonotype came up many times. This chain uses TRBV11-2 with TRBJ1-4, with 9 bases that match TRBD1. Trimming at V came to 5 bases and at J to 8 bases, leaving 6 bases not matched to a gene. Germline CDR1 reads SGHAT; CDR2 reads FQNNGV. This CDR3 comprises 14 residues. The CDR3 spells CASSGQGWREKLFF. CDR3 bases: TGTGCCAGCAGCGGACAGGGGTGGAGAGAAAAACTGTTTTTT.

In its sample, this clonotype was seen many times. This chain connects TRBV6-1 to TRBJ2-7, with 7 bases lining up with TRBD1. V lost 6 bases, J lost 2 bases, and 4 bases stayed unmatched. CDR1 and CDR2 (germline): MNHNS, SASEGT. This CDR3 has 13 residues. CDR3 in DNA: TGTGCCAGCAGGACAGGGTGGGCCTACGAGCAGTACTTC. Protein sequence: CASRTGWAYEQYF.

The chain links TRBV3-1 to TRBJ1-1; 9 positions match TRBD1. The CDR3 totals 16 residues. V lost 4 bases, J lost 1 base, and 7 bases stayed unmatched. The germline gives CDR1 LGHDT, CDR2 YNNKEL (reference sequence). In nucleotides, the CDR3 is TGTGCCAGCAGCCCAGGGACAGGGCTGACGAACACTGAAGCTTTCTTT. It specifies CASSPGTGLTNTEAFF.

This clonotype showed up just a few times. This may come from a read error, since a much larger clone is one base off. The chain carries TRBV6-5 and TRBJ1-5; D might be TRBD1 (6 bases). Trimming removed 5 bases at V and 1 base at J, with 6 bases between. The CDR3 totals 13 residues. The V gene's germline CDR1 is MNHEY and CDR2 SVGAGI. The DNA for the CDR3 is TGTGCCAGCAGTACAGGGAGCAATCAGCCCCAGCATTTT. Translation: CASSTGSNQPQHF.

This clonotype was counted between two and nine times. The V gene is TRBV28, the J gene TRBJ2-1; 10 nucleotides line up with TRBD2. J was trimmed by 0 bases and V by 3 bases; bases with no gene match: 8. Germline assignment: CDR1 MDHEN and CDR2 SYDVKM. This CDR3 contains 18 residues. The CDR3 region is CASSFTTSGNFSYNEQFF. CDR3 nucleotide sequence: TGTGCCAGCAGTTTTACTACTAGCGGGAATTTCTCCTACAATGAGCAGTTCTTC.